Each of the 19 T cell receptor beta chains below was sequenced from the same sample in a study of glioma-infiltrating T cells. Using RNA template, CDR3s of TCR alpha and beta were amplified with iRepertoire arm-PCR. TCRdb fed the multiplex PCR reads into MiXCR, producing one record per CDR3 protein. The sample lists about 140,000 distinct CDR3 sequences; 39% were seen once. The material sequenced was glioma tissue, nonneoplastic brain tissue, or PBMCs (not recorded which). These receptor sequences come from a human donor with low-grade glioma or glioblastoma, undergoing nonglioma brain surgery, or in good health (not recorded which).

This clonotype was counted ten times or more. This chain uses TRBV28 with TRBJ2-1; D is uncertain. This CDR3 has 13 residues. V lost 2 bases and J 5 bases, leaving 7 bases between the germline ends. Looked up from germline, CDR1 is MDHEN and CDR2 is SYDVKM. The CDR3 is CASSLGSDNEQFF. CDR3 coding DNA: TGTGCCAGCAGTTTAGGGTCTGACAATGAGCAGTTCTTC.

In its sample, this clonotype was seen many times. The CDR3 DNA follows: TGTGCCAGCAGTTTCCTTGGACAGGAACTGTCCAATGAGCAGTTCTTC. It yields the protein CASSFLGQELSNEQFF. The rearrangement uses TRBV27 and TRBJ2-1; TRBD1 matches 7 bases. The CDR3 spans 16 residues. CDR1 and CDR2 from the germline V gene are MNHEY and SMNVEV (reference sequence). The ends lost 3 bases at V and 6 bases at J; junction bases unmatched: 11.

This clonotype has a count of ten or more. The rearrangement joins TRBV15 to TRBJ2-3; possibly TRBD2 for D (6 bases). The CDR3 loop spans 17 amino acids. Germline lookup yields CDR1 LNHNV and CDR2 YYDKDF (reference sequence). V was clipped by 6 bases and J by 0 bases, with 19 bases between them. The CDR3 sequence is CATRAGLSVLSTDTQYF. CDR3 in DNA: TGTGCCACCAGGGCGGGACTTTCAGTCCTTAGCACAGATACGCAGTATTTT.

This chain links TRBV18 with TRBJ2-1; D is unresolved. The germline V and J ends were trimmed by 6 bases and 5 bases, with 14 bases remaining between them. The CDR3 totals 14 residues. The germline V gene encodes CDR1 KGHSH and CDR2 LQKENI. This CDR3 is CASSSTDGDNEQFF. Here the CDR3 DNA reads TGTGCCAGCTCGTCTACGGACGGTGACAATGAGCAGTTCTTC. Variable domain in full (rest from reference TRBV18 and TRBJ2-1): NAGVMQNPRHLVRRRGQEARLRCSPMKGHSHVYWYRQLPEEGLKFMVYLQKENIIDESGMPKERFSAEFPKEGPSILRIQQVVRGDSAAYFCASSSTDGDNEQFFGPGTRLTVL.

The chain joins TRBV7-9 to TRBJ2-1; a weak D match, TRBD1 (5 bases). Germline CDR1 is SEHNR and CDR2 is FQNEAQ (reference sequence). The CDR3 covers 14 residues. The V gene lost 3 bases and the J gene lost 6 bases, with 12 bases spanning the gap. CDR3 region: CASSFPTVLNEQFF. CDR3 nucleotide sequence: TGTGCCAGCAGCTTCCCGACAGTACTCAATGAGCAGTTCTTC.

This chain uses TRBV6-1 with TRBJ1-1; D gene unclear. V was shortened by 6 bases and J by 0 bases, with 14 bases between the two germline ends. Germline CDR1 and CDR2: MNHNS and SASEGT. The CDR3 sequence is 15 residues long. CDR3: CASSLALGMNTEAFF. CDR3 DNA: TGTGCCAGCAGCTTAGCTTTGGGTATGAACACTGAAGCTTTCTTT.

This clonotype has just a few counts. The V and J genes are TRBV29-1 and TRBJ2-3; TRBD2 aligns across 7 bases. This CDR3 is 14 amino acids long. Germline assignment: CDR1 SQVTM and CDR2 ANQGSEA. J was trimmed by 4 bases and V by 2 bases; bases with no gene match: 6. The CDR3 spells CSVEWAGEPDTQYF. DNA of the CDR3: TGCAGCGTTGAATGGGCGGGAGAGCCAGATACGCAGTATTTT.

The V gene is TRBV7-8, the J gene TRBJ2-7; D is perhaps TRBD2 (6 bases). Germline V gene sequence: CDR1 SGHVS, CDR2 FQNEAQ. Trimming left V 5 bases short and J 2 bases short, with 16 bases between. This CDR3 is built from 15 residues. The CDR3 here is CASSPEYSGTYEQYF. In DNA, the CDR3 is TGTGCCAGCAGCCCCGAGTATAGCGGAACCTACGAGCAGTACTTC.

This clonotype was found many times. The rearrangement joins TRBV4-2 to TRBJ1-1; D not resolved. The length of the CDR3 is 16 residues. The germline CDR1 and CDR2 sequences are LGHNA and YNFKEQ. The ends were cut back, 0 bases at V and 0 bases at J, with 11 bases in the middle. The CDR3 spells CASSQDQYPVNTEAFF. As DNA, the CDR3 is TGTGCCAGCAGCCAAGATCAATATCCAGTGAACACTGAAGCTTTCTTT.

V and J are TRBV6-6 and TRBJ2-1, with D possibly being TRBD2 (6 bases). The CDR3 consists of 17 residues. The V end was cut by 0 bases, the J end by 3 bases, with 15 bases between. Germline CDR1 MNHNY, CDR2 SVGAGI (reference sequence). Written as DNA, the CDR3 is TGTGCCAGCAGTTACTCTCTGGATCCTAGCGACTACAATGAGCAGTTCTTC. Protein sequence: CASSYSLDPSDYNEQFF.

The rearrangement links TRBV27 to TRBJ2-2; the match to TRBD2 covers 7 bases. This CDR3 comprises 18 residues. In germline, CDR1 is MNHEY, CDR2 SMNVEV (reference sequence). Trimming removed 1 base from V and 1 base from J; junction bases left unmatched: 9. The CDR3 DNA reads as TGTGCCAGCAGTTTATACCCACCTAGCGGTAGGAACACCGGGGAGCTGTTTTTT. Protein sequence: CASSLYPPSGRNTGELFF.

This chain connects TRBV20-1 to TRBJ2-7, with TRBD1 identical over 8 bases. With 8 bases clipped from V and 5 bases from J, the junction kept 11 bases outside the gene matches. This CDR3 has 13 amino acids. Germline V gene lookup returns CDR1 DFQATT and CDR2 SNEGSKA (reference sequence). The CDR3 reads CSITGTGGDEQYF. The DNA of the CDR3 is TGCAGTATCACCGGGACAGGTGGGGACGAGCAGTACTTC.

This clonotype came up a few times. This chain uses TRBV12-3 or TRBV12-4 with TRBJ1-2; 8 positions agree with TRBD1. V shed 6 bases and J 4 bases; nucleotides not matched to a gene: 10. This CDR3 spans 15 amino acids. CDR3 nucleotide sequence: TGTGCCAGCAGCTTGGGACAGGCGGAAGTCTATGGCTACACCTTC. As protein: CASSLGQAEVYGYTF.

The CDR3 sequence is CSARGVYSGNTIYF. CDR3 bases: TGCAGTGCTAGAGGGGTTTACTCTGGAAACACCATATATTTT. The genes are TRBV20-1 and TRBJ1-3; D is undetermined. The germline V and J ends were trimmed by 1 base and 0 bases, with 7 bases remaining between them. The CDR3 loop spans 14 amino acids. Looked up from germline, CDR1 is DFQATT and CDR2 is SNEGSKA (reference sequence).

The chain links TRBV7-2 to TRBJ2-5; 10 bases align to TRBD2. V dropped 0 bases and J dropped 2; count of bases not matched to a gene: 0. CDR1 is SGHTA and CDR2 is FQGNSA in the germline V gene. The CDR3 spans 15 residues. The CDR3 coding sequence is TGTGCCAGCAGCTTAGCACTAGCGGGACAAGAGACCCAGTACTTC. This gives the protein CASSLALAGQETQYF. Full variable domain (rest looked up from reference TRBV7-2 and TRBJ2-5): GAGVSQSPSNKVTEKGKDVELRCDPISGHTALYWYRQSLGQGLEFLIYFQGNSAPDKSGLPSDRFSAERTGGSVSTLTIQRTQQEDSAVYLCASSLALAGQETQYFGPGTRLLVL.

The V and J genes are TRBV6-6 and TRBJ1-5; tentative D call: TRBD1 (5 bases). CDR3 size: 16 residues. Germline V lookup: CDR1 MNHNY, CDR2 SVGAGI (reference sequence). The V end lost 0 bases, the J end lost 0 bases, and 9 bases lay between the germline ends. The CDR3 region has the DNA TGTGCCAGCAGTTACTCGGCAGGGATTAGCAATCAGCCCCAGCATTTT. Its protein is CASSYSAGISNQPQHF.

The CDR3 protein is CASSPNRDRGYEQYF. The CDR3 DNA reads as TGCGCCAGCAGCCCAAACCGGGACAGGGGCTACGAGCAGTACTTC. The V call is TRBV5-1, the J call TRBJ2-7; TRBD1 agrees at 10 bases. Trimming cost V 4 bases and J 3 bases; bases outside gene matches: 7. The CDR3 totals 15 residues. CDR1 SGHRS and CDR2 YFSETQ come from the germline V gene. Variable domain in full (rest from reference TRBV5-1 and TRBJ2-7): KAGVTQTPRYLIKTRGQQVTLSCSPISGHRSVSWYQQTPGQGLQFLFEYFSETQRNKGNFPGRFSGRQFSNSRSEMNVSTLELGDSALYLCASSPNRDRGYEQYFGPGTRLTVT.

The chain joins TRBV28 to TRBJ2-5; 8 bases fit TRBD1. The trim removed 5 bases at V and 4 bases at J, leaving 3 bases unmatched. Looked up from germline, CDR1 is MDHEN and CDR2 is SYDVKM. This CDR3 contains 13 residues. The CDR3 loop is CASSQGQGETQYF. The DNA for the CDR3 is TGTGCCAGCAGTCAAGGACAGGGAGAGACCCAGTACTTC.

In its sample, this clonotype was seen a few times. The chain's CDR3 is CASSLTREGEQYF. The CDR3 DNA reads as TGTGCCAGCAGCCTGACGAGGGAGGGCGAGCAGTACTTC. The chain combines TRBV7-2 with TRBJ2-1; the match to TRBD2 covers 7 bases. Gene TRBJ2-7 matches the end of the DNA better, so the J call may be wrong. CDR1 and CDR2 (germline): SGHTA, FQGNSA. CDR3 length equals 13 residues.